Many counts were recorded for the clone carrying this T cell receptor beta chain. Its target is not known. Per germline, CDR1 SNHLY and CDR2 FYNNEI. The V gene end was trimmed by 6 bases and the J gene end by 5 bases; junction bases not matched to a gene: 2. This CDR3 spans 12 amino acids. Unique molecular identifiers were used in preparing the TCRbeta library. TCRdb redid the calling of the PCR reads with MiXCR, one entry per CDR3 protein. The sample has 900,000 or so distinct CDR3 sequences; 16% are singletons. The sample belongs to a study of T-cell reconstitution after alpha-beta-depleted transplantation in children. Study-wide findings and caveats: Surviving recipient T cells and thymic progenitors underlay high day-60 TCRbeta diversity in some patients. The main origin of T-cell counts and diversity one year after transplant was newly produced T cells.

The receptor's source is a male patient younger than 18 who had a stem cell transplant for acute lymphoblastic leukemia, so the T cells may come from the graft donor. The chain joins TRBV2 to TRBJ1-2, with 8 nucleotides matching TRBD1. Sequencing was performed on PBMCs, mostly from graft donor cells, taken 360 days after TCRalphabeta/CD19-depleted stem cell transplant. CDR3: CASSGQGYGYTF. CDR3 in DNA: TGTGCCAGCAGCGGACAGGGTTATGGCTACACCTTC.